Listed here are 25 T cell receptor beta chains from one sample, sequenced in a study of cytomegalovirus exposure and HLA in healthy donors. With 60 Vbeta and 13 Jbeta primers, the PCR was carried out. Measured with immunoSEQ multiplex PCR; TCRdb has only the in-frame clones, and not every one. Its table lists 150,000 or so clones. Specimen: PBMCs. These receptors were collected from a woman aged 40 to 50 in good health and CMV-seropositive.

V is TRBV5-4 and J is TRBJ2-3; 11 bases line up with TRBD2. Germline values: CDR1 SGHNT, CDR2 YYREEE (reference sequence). The CDR3 loop spans 16 amino acids. V lost 3 bases, J lost 0 bases, and 3 bases stayed unmatched. The CDR3: CASSSRLAGSTDTQYF. CDR3 nucleotide sequence: TGTGCCAGCAGCTCCCGACTAGCGGGGAGCACAGATACGCAGTATTTT. The full variable domain, with the rest looked up from reference TRBV5-4 and TRBJ2-3, is ETGVTQSPTHLIKTRGQQVTLRCSSQSGHNTVSWYQQALGQGPQFIFQYYREEENGRGNFPPRFSGLQFPNYSSELNVNALELDDSALYLCASSSRLAGSTDTQYFGPGTRLTVL.

The chain couples TRBV7-2 to TRBJ2-7, with TRBD2 matching over 14 bases. This CDR3 spans 15 amino acids. Per the germline V gene, CDR1 is SGHTA and CDR2 is FQGNSA. The J segment lost 11 bases and the V segment lost 9 bases, leaving 15 bases of the junction unmatched. This CDR3 is CASCQFGTSGSMKYF. CDR3 bases: TGTGCCAGTTGCCAGTTTGGGACTAGCGGGAGTATGAAGTACTTC.

The chain couples TRBV13 to TRBJ1-2; the D gene is possibly TRBD1 (5 bases). Germline loops: CDR1 PRHDT, CDR2 FYEKMQ (reference sequence). Trimming removed 1 base at V and 6 bases at J, with 18 bases between. This CDR3 contains 16 residues. The CDR3 DNA reads TGTGCCAGCAGCTTAGCTCCAGGTTTGGCAGGGAATGGCTACACCTTC. Its protein product is CASSLAPGLAGNGYTF. The full variable domain, its missing parts supplied by reference TRBV13 and TRBJ1-2, is AAGVIQSPRHLIKEKRETATLKCYPIPRHDTVYWYQQGPGQDPQFLISFYEKMQSDKGSIPDRFSAQQFSDYHSELNMSSLELGDSALYFCASSLAPGLAGNGYTFGSGTRLTVV.

The chain uses TRBV19 and TRBJ1-5, with TRBD1 as a possible D gene (6 bases). V was pared by 9 bases and J by 2 bases, with 11 bases between. From germline, CDR1 is LNHDA and CDR2 SQIVND (reference sequence). The CDR3 runs to 13 residues. The CDR3 nucleotides are TGTGCCAGCAGGGACAAAGGCAATCAGCCCCAGCATTTT. This sequence encodes CASRDKGNQPQHF.

The chain couples TRBV7-9 to TRBJ2-5; 8 bases agree with TRBD2. From germline, CDR1 is SEHNR and CDR2 FQNEAQ (reference sequence). CDR3 length equals 15 residues. Losses at the gene ends were 2 bases for V and 0 bases for J; bases not matched to a gene: 2. The CDR3 sequence is CASSLLAGYQETQYF. The CDR3 DNA reads TGTGCCAGCAGCTTATTAGCGGGATACCAAGAGACCCAGTACTTC. Filled out from reference TRBV7-9 and TRBJ2-5, the complete variable domain reads DTGVSQNPRHKITKRGQNVTFRCDPISEHNRLYWYRQTLGQGPEFLTYFQNEAQLEKSRLLSDRFSAERPKGSFSTLEIQRTEQGDSAMYLCASSLLAGYQETQYFGPGTRLLVL.

The chain is built from TRBV19 and TRBJ2-7, with 7 bases aligning to TRBD2. V shed 1 base, J shed 4 bases, and the junction held 10 bases outside the gene matches. The CDR3 sequence is 16 residues long. Germline values: CDR1 LNHDA, CDR2 SQIVND (reference sequence). CDR3 sequence: CASSIAAGGSWYEQYF. The CDR3 DNA follows: TGTGCCAGTAGTATAGCGGCAGGCGGGAGTTGGTACGAGCAGTACTTC. Using reference TRBV19 and TRBJ2-7 for the parts outside the CDR3, the full variable domain is DGGITQSPKYLFRKEGQNVTLSCEQNLNHDAMYWYRQDPGQGLRLIYYSQIVNDFQKGDIAEGYSVSREKKESFPLTVTSAQKNPTAFYLCASSIAAGGSWYEQYFGPGTRLTVT.

This chain connects TRBV7-6 to TRBJ2-3, with 11 positions matching TRBD2. With 5 bases clipped from V and 0 bases from J, the junction kept 4 bases outside the gene matches. Germline V CDR1 and CDR2: SGHVS, FNYEAQ. The CDR3 has 16 residues. The CDR3 DNA sequence: TGTGCCAGCAGCAAGAGGACTAGCGGGAGCACAGATACGCAGTATTTT. Protein sequence: CASSKRTSGSTDTQYF.

This chain uses TRBV14 with TRBJ1-4; no definite D call. Germline V CDR1 and CDR2: SGHDN, FVKESK. The V gene lost 3 bases and the J gene lost 0 bases, with 5 bases spanning the gap. This CDR3 has 14 residues. The CDR3 region is CASSQSTTNEKLFF. In nucleotides, the CDR3 is TGTGCCAGCAGCCAGAGTACAACTAATGAAAAACTGTTTTTT.

This sequence joins TRBV15 and TRBJ2-1; tentatively, D is TRBD1 (6 bases). V was cut by 5 bases and J by 8 bases, with 10 bases left in between. Germline V gives CDR1 LNHNV, CDR2 YYDKDF (reference sequence). The CDR3 loop spans 12 amino acids. The CDR3 nucleotides are TGTGCCACCAGCGAACAGGGCCATGAGCAGTTCTTC. It yields the protein CATSEQGHEQFF.

The chain uses TRBV28 and TRBJ1-1; a possible D gene is TRBD1 (6 bases). V was trimmed by 4 bases and J by 4 bases, leaving 34 bases between them. The CDR3 extends over 21 amino acids. Germline values: CDR1 MDHEN, CDR2 SYDVKM. CDR3 residues: CASSYTIHWGGARLRGTEAFF. CDR3 DNA: TGTGCCAGCAGTTATACCATCCATTGGGGGGGCGCGAGGCTGAGGGGCACTGAAGCTTTCTTT.

This sequence joins TRBV15 and TRBJ2-5; maybe TRBD1 (6 bases). Looked up from germline, CDR1 is LNHNV and CDR2 is YYDKDF (reference sequence). The length of the CDR3 is 16 residues. The V end lost 1 base, the J end lost 2 bases, and 14 bases lay between the germline ends. The CDR3 sequence: CATSRVLQGPQETQYF. The CDR3 DNA reads TGTGCCACCAGCAGAGTCCTACAGGGACCTCAAGAGACCCAGTACTTC.

The chain links TRBV5-4 to TRBJ2-3, with unresolved D. Per germline, CDR1 SGHNT and CDR2 YYREEE (reference sequence). The CDR3 has 13 residues. V was shortened by 2 bases and J by 1 base, with 5 bases between the two germline ends. The CDR3 protein is CASSFIGTDTQYF. The CDR3 DNA sequence: TGTGCCAGCAGCTTTATCGGCACAGATACGCAGTATTTT.

J is TRBJ2-5 and V is TRBV7-2; 9 nucleotides line up with TRBD2. Germline V gene sequence: CDR1 SGHTA, CDR2 FQGNSA. The V gene end was trimmed by 1 base and the J gene end by 2 bases; junction bases not matched to a gene: 5. This CDR3 has 16 residues. The CDR3 DNA follows: TGTGCCAGCAGCTTAGGAGCGGGAGGAGGGCAAGAGACCCAGTACTTC. Translating it yields CASSLGAGGGQETQYF.

CDR3 amino acids: CASTGRGTEAFF. CDR3 bases: TGTGCCAGCACCGGTAGGGGGACTGAAGCTTTCTTT. The chain combines TRBV28 with TRBJ1-1, with D possibly TRBD1 on 6 matching bases. V was pared by 7 bases and J by 5 bases, with 11 bases between. The CDR3 covers 12 residues. Germline values: CDR1 MDHEN, CDR2 SYDVKM.

The rearrangement joins TRBV6-6 to TRBJ2-1, with a possible D match to TRBD1 (6 bases). V was cut by 6 bases and J by 1 base, with 13 bases left in between. This CDR3 has 15 amino acids. Germline V gene sequence: CDR1 MNHNY, CDR2 SVGAGI (reference sequence). The CDR3 bases are TGTGCCAGCAGCCTTGATAGGGGGTCCTACAATGAGCAGTTCTTC. This sequence encodes CASSLDRGSYNEQFF.

This chain joins TRBV28 and TRBJ2-7, with D possibly TRBD1 on 5 matching bases. The V and J ends lost 2 bases and 1 base respectively, with 15 bases between them. CDR1 and CDR2 from the germline V gene are MDHEN and SYDVKM. The CDR3 has 16 residues. The CDR3 sequence: CASSLVWGPESYEQYF. The CDR3 DNA sequence: TGTGCCAGCAGTTTAGTATGGGGCCCCGAGTCCTACGAGCAGTACTTC.

The chain is built from TRBV5-1 and TRBJ1-3; D ambiguous. V lost 4 bases and J 4 bases, leaving 9 bases between the germline ends. The CDR3 sequence is 13 residues long. CDR1 and CDR2 (germline): SGHRS, YFSETQ. The CDR3 reads CASSRTQGNTIYF. In DNA form, the CDR3 reads TGCGCCAGCAGCCGGACTCAAGGAAACACCATATATTTT.

The chain joins TRBV5-6 to TRBJ2-3, with D maybe TRBD1 (5 bases). Germline V CDR1 and CDR2: SGHDT, YYEEEE. V dropped 1 base and J dropped 4 bases, with 7 bases sitting between them. The CDR3 has 13 amino acids. This chain's CDR3 is CASSLQGPDTQYF. The CDR3 DNA is TGTGCCAGCAGCTTGCAGGGTCCAGATACGCAGTATTTT.

The genes are TRBV10-1 and TRBJ1-3, with TRBD1 as a possible D gene (5 bases). V lost 5 bases and J lost 0, with 11 bases in between. In germline, CDR1 is WNHNN, CDR2 SYGVQD (reference sequence). The CDR3 has 15 residues. CDR3 amino acids: CASSPRRGSGNTIYF. The CDR3 DNA reads as TGCGCCAGCAGTCCGCGGAGGGGCTCTGGAAACACCATATATTTT.

CDR3 sequence: CASSSGSSGRSQETQYF. The CDR3 nucleotides are TGTGCCAGCAGCTCAGGATCTAGCGGGAGATCCCAAGAGACCCAGTACTTC. The rearrangement joins TRBV7-2 to TRBJ2-5, with 10 bases that match TRBD2. This CDR3 region has 17 residues. CDR1 is SGHTA, CDR2 FQGNSA, per germline. After removal of 4 bases from V and 1 base from J, the junction contained 9 bases not matched to a gene.

The chain is built from TRBV28 and TRBJ1-4; TRBD1 might be the D (6 bases). The CDR3 totals 16 residues. CDR1 and CDR2 (germline): MDHEN, SYDVKM. V lost 2 bases, J lost 6 bases, and 16 bases lay in between. The CDR3 region has the DNA TGTGCCAGCAGTTTAACCCCCAGGGGAACGGATGAAAAACTGTTTTTT. Protein: CASSLTPRGTDEKLFF.

V gene TRBV28 combines with J gene TRBJ2-7; perhaps TRBD2 as D (6 bases). V was trimmed by 4 bases and J by 4 bases, leaving 20 bases between them. Germline V gene data show CDR1 as MDHEN and CDR2 as SYDVKM. The CDR3 totals 16 residues. CDR3 region: CASSSPTSGFSYEQYF. The CDR3 DNA is TGTGCCAGCAGTTCCCCTACCAGCGGGTTTTCATACGAGCAGTACTTC.

The CDR3 spells CASTVTGASYNEQFF. DNA for the CDR3: TGTGCCAGCACCGTGACAGGCGCTTCCTACAATGAGCAGTTCTTC. The chain couples TRBV28 to TRBJ2-1; weak D call: TRBD1 (6 bases). CDR3 size: 15 residues. Germline values: CDR1 MDHEN, CDR2 SYDVKM. V was clipped by 7 bases and J by 1 base, with 14 bases between them.

This chain links TRBV5-1 with TRBJ2-7, with D perhaps TRBD2 (5 bases). Germline lookup yields CDR1 SGHRS and CDR2 YFSETQ. Trimming removed 4 bases at V and 5 bases at J, with 19 bases between. CDR3 length: 15 residues. The CDR3 loop is CASSPEGSPFDEQYF. The DNA of the CDR3 is TGCGCCAGCAGCCCCGAAGGGAGCCCTTTTGACGAGCAGTACTTC.

The chain uses TRBV19 and TRBJ2-1; perhaps TRBD2 as D (7 bases). The length of the CDR3 is 19 residues. Germline V gene sequence: CDR1 LNHDA, CDR2 SQIVND (reference sequence). V gave up 2 bases and J gave up 6 bases, with 26 bases separating them. The CDR3 loop reads CASSISQGTAGDPSNEQFF. For the CDR3, the DNA is TGTGCCAGTAGTATATCCCAGGGGACGGCGGGAGATCCTTCCAATGAGCAGTTCTTC.